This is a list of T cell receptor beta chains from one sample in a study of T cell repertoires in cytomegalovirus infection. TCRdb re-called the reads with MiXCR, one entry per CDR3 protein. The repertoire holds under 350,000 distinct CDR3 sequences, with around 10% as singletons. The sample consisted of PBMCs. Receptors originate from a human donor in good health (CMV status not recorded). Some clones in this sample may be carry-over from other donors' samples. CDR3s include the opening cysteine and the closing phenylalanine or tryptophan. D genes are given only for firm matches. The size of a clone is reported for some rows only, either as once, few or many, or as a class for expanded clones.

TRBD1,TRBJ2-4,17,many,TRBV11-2,TGTGCCAGCAGTCGAGGACCAGGGGGCTCGGGCAAAAACATTCAGTACTTC,CASSRGPGGSGKNIQYF
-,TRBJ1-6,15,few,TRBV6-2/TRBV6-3,TGTGCCAGCAGTAAGGGGCCGACAGATAATTCACCCCTCCACTTT,CASSKGPTDNSPLHF
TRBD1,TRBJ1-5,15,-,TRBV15,TGTGCCACCAGTATTACCCGACAGGGGACTCAGCCCCAGCATTTT,CATSITRQGTQPQHF
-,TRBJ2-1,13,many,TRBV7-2,TGTGCCAGCAGCCTTGGTTGGAAGGGGGAGCAGTTCTTC,CASSLGWKGEQFF
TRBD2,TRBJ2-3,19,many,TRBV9,TGTGCCAGCAGCGTAGTCCGAGCGGGGGGCCCGACAGCTCGGGATACGCAGTATTTT,CASSVVRAGGPTARDTQYF
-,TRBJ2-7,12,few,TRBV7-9,TGTGCCAGCAGCCAGGAAGACTACGAGCAGTACTTC,CASSQEDYEQYF
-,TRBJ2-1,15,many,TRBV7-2,TGTGCCAGCAGAGACAGGTCCAGCTCCTACAATGAGCAGTTCTTC,CASRDRSSSYNEQFF
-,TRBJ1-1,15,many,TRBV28,TGTGCCAGCAGTCCACGACAGGTAGGGAACACTGAAGCTTTCTTT,CASSPRQVGNTEAFF
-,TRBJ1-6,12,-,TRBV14,TGTGCCAGCAGCCAAGCAGGGTCACCCCTCCACTTT,CASSQAGSPLHF
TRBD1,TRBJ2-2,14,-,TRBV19,TGTGCCAGTAGGACAGGGGTGCGGACCGGGGAGCTGTTTTTT,CASRTGVRTGELFF
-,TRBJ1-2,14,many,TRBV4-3,TGCGCCAGCAGCCAACCGGGACACAACTATGGCTACACCTTC,CASSQPGHNYGYTF
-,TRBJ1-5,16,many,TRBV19,TGTGCCAGTAGTATAGATCTATTGGGTCCTAATCAGCCCCAGCATTTT,CASSIDLLGPNQPQHF